Presented here are 27 T cell receptor beta chains from one specimen sequenced in a study of spatial heterogeneity in lung cancer (dated by TCRdb to between 2019 and 2020). In the paper's terms, the time point label means: sample taken at primary tumor resection. Without any cell sorting, TCR sequencing was performed on whole RNA extracted either from tumor and nontumor lung tissue or from cryopreserved PBMC samples. The library relied on 5' RACE. The listed sequencing device is NextSeq 500. TCRdb cleaned the public reads at Q25 with fastp, built clones with MiXCR and kept in-frame beta chains. Rows with a matching CDR3 protein are joined into one entry that keeps the most common DNA and genes. The sample data list roughly 8,000 distinct CDR3 sequences, and approximately 8% of these were observed just once. The ten largest clones add up to 30% of the sample. The specimen was PBMCs, collected at surgery. Receptor source: a female donor with early-stage non-small cell lung cancer.

This clonotype was observed at least ten times. V and J are TRBV11-2 and TRBJ2-1, with D possibly being TRBD1 or TRBD2 (5 bases each). Trimming took off 5 bases at V and 1 base at J, with 18 bases between the two ends. The CDR3 totals 17 residues. Germline V gives CDR1 SGHAT, CDR2 FQNNGV. CDR3 in DNA: TGTGCCAGCAGCCCCCGATTAAGAGGGGAGTCCTACAATGAGCAGTTCTTC. This encodes CASSPRLRGESYNEQFF.

The gene calls are TRBV12-5 and TRBJ1-1; D ambiguous. V was shortened by 2 bases and J by 2 bases, with 6 bases between the two germline ends. CDR1 and CDR2 from the germline V gene are LGHNT and FRNRAP. The CDR3 length is 13 residues. The CDR3 DNA reads as TGTGCTAGTGGTTTGAACGGAAACACTGAAGCTTTCTTT. Its translation is CASGLNGNTEAFF.

The chain recombines TRBV19 with TRBJ2-7; D gene unclear. Germline CDR1 and CDR2: LNHDA and SQIVND (reference sequence). V lost 0 bases and J lost 5, with 14 bases in between. This CDR3 region has 15 residues. The DNA for the CDR3 is TGTGCCAGTAGTATAGATCTAGGGCTCGTCAACGAGCAGTACTTC. Amino acid sequence: CASSIDLGLVNEQYF.

This clonotype showed up many times. This sequence joins TRBV5-4 and TRBJ2-7, with 7 bases identical to TRBD1. Germline V CDR1 and CDR2: SGHNT, YYREEE (reference sequence). Unmatched junction bases numbered 1, after V lost 2 bases and J lost 2 bases. The length of the CDR3 is 13 residues. The CDR3 reads CASSLDRAYEQYF. The CDR3 region has the DNA TGTGCCAGCAGCTTAGACAGGGCCTACGAGCAGTACTTC.

This clonotype is deemed medium-sized. The genes are TRBV19 and TRBJ2-2, with a possible D match to TRBD2 (5 bases). CDR1 and CDR2 from the germline V gene are LNHDA and SQIVND (reference sequence). The CDR3 has 14 amino acids. Between the trimmed V and J ends, which lost 10 bases and 2 bases, there was a span of 14 bases. The CDR3 DNA reads as TGTGCCACCCAGGACTCGGGTAACACCGGGGAGCTGTTTTTT. It is translated as CATQDSGNTGELFF. Full variable domain (rest looked up from reference TRBV19 and TRBJ2-2): DGGITQSPKYLFRKEGQNVTLSCEQNLNHDAMYWYRQDPGQGLRLIYYSQIVNDFQKGDIAEGYSVSREKKESFPLTVTSAQKNPTAFYLCATQDSGNTGELFFGEGSRLTVL.

Within the sample, this clonotype is medium-sized. This chain joins TRBV2 and TRBJ2-3; no clear D gene. Germline CDR1 reads SNHLY; CDR2 reads FYNNEI. The CDR3 has 11 residues. V was trimmed by 3 bases and J by 4 bases, leaving 2 bases between them. The CDR3 region is CASSDSDTQYF. CDR3 in DNA: TGTGCCAGCAGTGACTCAGATACGCAGTATTTT.

This clonotype has a count of ten or more. V gene TRBV7-9 combines with J gene TRBJ2-2, with TRBD2 identical over 9 bases. The CDR3 totals 15 residues. Germline assignment: CDR1 SEHNR and CDR2 FQNEAQ (reference sequence). With 2 bases clipped from V and 5 bases from J, the junction kept 3 bases outside the gene matches. CDR3 in amino acids: CASSLSSGITGELFF. Written as DNA, the CDR3 is TGTGCCAGCAGCTTATCTAGCGGGATAACCGGGGAGCTGTTTTTT.

This clonotype is medium-sized within its sample. V is TRBV19 and J is TRBJ1-5; tentative D call: TRBD1 (5 bases). V dropped 6 bases and J dropped 6 bases, with 15 bases sitting between them. CDR1 and CDR2 (germline): LNHDA, SQIVND (reference sequence). This CDR3 contains 14 residues. In DNA, the CDR3 is TGTGCCAGTAGCACCCAGGGAGACGGTCAGCCCCAGCATTTT. Its translation is CASSTQGDGQPQHF.

This clonotype was recorded at least ten times. The rearrangement uses TRBV7-9 and TRBJ1-1; D may be TRBD1 (6 bases). The V end lost 3 bases, the J end lost 8 bases, and 16 bases lay between the germline ends. The CDR3 loop spans 14 amino acids. Germline V lookup: CDR1 SEHNR, CDR2 FQNEAQ (reference sequence). CDR3 nucleotides: TGTGCCAGCAGCTTTCTACAGGGTGGTGGAGAAGCTTTCTTT. Translated: CASSFLQGGGEAFF.

This clonotype was detected once. A much larger clone differs from this one at a single base, so this may be a read error. The chain recombines TRBV10-1 with TRBJ2-1; 8 nucleotides align to TRBD2. Germline loops: CDR1 WNHNN, CDR2 SYGVQD (reference sequence). With 4 bases clipped from V and 7 bases from J, the junction kept 9 bases outside the gene matches. The CDR3 runs 15 residues. CDR3 sequence reads: CASSGAGAEGNEQFF. As DNA, the CDR3 is TGCGCCAGCAGTGGAGCGGGGGCCGAGGGAAATGAGCAGTTCTTC.

This clonotype was seen a few times. The rearrangement uses TRBV20-1 and TRBJ2-5, with D perhaps TRBD1 or TRBD2 (6 bases each). The CDR3 runs 12 residues. Trimming took 5 bases from V and 5 from J, leaving 12 bases between them. Germline V gene sequence: CDR1 DFQATT, CDR2 SNEGSKA (reference sequence). CDR3 nucleotides: TGCAGTGCTTTCGGGGGCCAGGAGACCCAGTACTTC. Its translation is CSAFGGQETQYF.

Many counts were recorded for this clonotype. V usage is TRBV4-2 and J usage is TRBJ2-3; TRBD2 matches 7 bases. The CDR3 is 15 amino acids. Looked up from germline, CDR1 is LGHNA and CDR2 is YNFKEQ. V lost 0 bases and J lost 5; bases outside the gene matches: 5. CDR3 in amino acids: CASSQDGASGDTQYF. In DNA, the CDR3 is TGTGCCAGCAGCCAAGATGGAGCTAGCGGAGATACGCAGTATTTT.

Many counts were recorded for this clonotype. The chain uses TRBV11-2 and TRBJ2-3, with D perhaps being TRBD1 or TRBD2 (5 bases each). V lost 4 bases to trimming and J lost 3 bases, with 11 bases between them. The CDR3 extends over 14 amino acids. The V gene's germline CDR1 is SGHAT and CDR2 FQNNGV. The CDR3 nucleotides read TGTGCCAGCAGCTCTGAGGGGCTAACAGATACGCAGTATTTT. Translation: CASSSEGLTDTQYF.

This clonotype occurred many times. The V and J genes are TRBV7-2 and TRBJ1-1; no reliable D call. V dropped 3 bases and J dropped 5 bases, with 7 bases sitting between them. The germline CDR1 and CDR2 sequences are SGHTA and FQGNSA. This CDR3 spans 12 amino acids. The chain's CDR3 is CASSFVGTEAFF. DNA for the CDR3: TGTGCCAGCAGCTTCGTAGGTACTGAAGCTTTCTTT.

In this sample, this clonotype turned up many times. The gene calls are TRBV5-5 and TRBJ2-5, with D tentatively TRBD2 (5 bases). Germline assignment: CDR1 SGHKS and CDR2 YYEKEE (reference sequence). Trimming removed 4 bases from V and 5 bases from J, with 15 bases in between. CDR3 length: 14 residues. The CDR3 spells CASSRARGMETQYF. Here the CDR3 DNA reads TGTGCCAGCAGCCGTGCACGAGGGATGGAGACCCAGTACTTC.

This clonotype was recorded at least ten times. This chain connects TRBV7-2 to TRBJ2-1; 10 bases match TRBD2. Losses at the gene ends were 6 bases for V and 8 bases for J; bases not matched to a gene: 10. The CDR3 covers 15 residues. CDR1 is SGHTA and CDR2 is FQGNSA in the germline V gene. CDR3 protein: CASRPPGLASDEQFF. The CDR3 nucleotides are TGTGCCAGCAGACCCCCGGGACTAGCGTCCGATGAGCAGTTCTTC.

This clonotype counts as hyperexpanded. The chain combines TRBV9 with TRBJ1-6; TRBD1 is a possible D gene (6 bases). Trimming shortened V by 0 bases and J by 7 bases, and 8 bases separated the two germline ends. CDR1 and CDR2 from the germline V gene are SGDLS and YYNGEE. The CDR3 contains 14 residues. For the CDR3, the DNA is TGTGCCAGCAGCGTAGGGACAGTCAATTCACCCCTCCACTTT. Encoded protein: CASSVGTVNSPLHF.

This clonotype is medium-sized by share. The chain has TRBV7-8 and TRBJ2-3, with TRBD2 matching 8 bases. Germline V gene data show CDR1 as SGHVS and CDR2 as FQNEAQ. The length of the CDR3 is 16 residues. After removal of 1 base from V and 2 bases from J, the junction contained 5 bases not matched to a gene. The CDR3 region has the DNA TGTGCCAGCAGCTTAGATCTAGCGGGTCTCACAGATACGCAGTATTTT. It yields the protein CASSLDLAGLTDTQYF.

This clonotype has at least ten counts. The CDR3 DNA reads TGTGCCAGCAGCTTGGAGGGACCCTCTGGAAACACCATATATTTT. Translating gives CASSLEGPSGNTIYF. This chain uses TRBV5-4 with TRBJ1-3; D might be TRBD1 (5 bases). The germline V gene has CDR1 SGHNT and CDR2 YYREEE (reference sequence). The length of the CDR3 is 15 residues. Trimming shortened V by 0 bases and J by 0 bases, and 7 bases separated the two germline ends.

V and J are TRBV4-1 and TRBJ2-5; either TRBD1 or TRBD2 may supply D (6 bases each). CDR1 MGHRA and CDR2 YSYEKL come from the germline V gene. Trimming took 0 bases from V and 5 from J, leaving 13 bases between them. The CDR3 extends over 15 amino acids. The DNA of the CDR3 is TGCGCCAGCAGCCAAGAATCAGGGGCGGGGGAGACCCAGTACTTC. As protein: CASSQESGAGETQYF.

There are many counts of this clonotype. V gene TRBV20-1 combines with J gene TRBJ2-1, with D perhaps matching TRBD1 or TRBD2 (5 bases each). V gave up 1 base and J gave up 7 bases, with 20 bases separating them. Germline V gives CDR1 DFQATT, CDR2 SNEGSKA (reference sequence). This CDR3 contains 16 residues. Here the CDR3 reads CSARGGGPQHTNEQFF. CDR3 nucleotide sequence: TGCAGTGCTAGAGGGGGCGGGCCTCAGCATACAAATGAGCAGTTCTTC.

In this sample, this clonotype turned up many times. V and J are TRBV7-8 and TRBJ2-7; no clear D gene. CDR1 is SGHVS, CDR2 FQNEAQ, per germline. This CDR3 region has 12 residues. Between the trimmed V and J ends, which lost 2 bases and 1 base, there was a span of 3 bases. The CDR3 coding sequence is TGTGCCAGCAGCTTATCATCCTACGAGCAGTACTTC. Translation: CASSLSSYEQYF.

The chain has TRBV6-2 or TRBV6-3 and TRBJ1-1; D is perhaps TRBD1 (5 bases). V lost 0 bases and J lost 7, with 6 bases in between. CDR1 is MNHEY, CDR2 SVGEGT, per germline. The CDR3 spans 12 residues. The DNA of the CDR3 is TGTGCCAGCAGTTACTCGACAGATGAAGCTTTCTTT. Translated, it gives CASSYSTDEAFF.

In its sample, this clonotype was seen many times. The chain joins TRBV4-1 to TRBJ2-5, with TRBD1 identical over 10 bases. CDR3 size: 16 residues. The V gene end was trimmed by 4 bases and the J gene end by 4 bases; junction bases not matched to a gene: 9. Per the germline V gene, CDR1 is MGHRA and CDR2 is YSYEKL. CDR3: CASSPGDRGEGETQYF. The CDR3 nucleotides are TGCGCCAGCAGCCCCGGGGACAGGGGAGAAGGAGAGACCCAGTACTTC.

This clonotype was recorded many times. V usage is TRBV6-5 and J usage is TRBJ1-6; D is ambiguous. This CDR3 has 14 residues. With 8 bases removed from V and 5 bases from J, the gap between germline ends came to 13 bases. The V gene's germline CDR1 is MNHEY and CDR2 SVGAGI. Written as DNA, the CDR3 is TGTGCCAGCCAACTCCGGACGGATAATTCACCCCTCCACTTT. Its protein product is CASQLRTDNSPLHF.

This clonotype came up a few times. J is TRBJ2-7 and V is TRBV29-1, with D perhaps matching TRBD2 (7 bases). CDR1 is SQVTM, CDR2 ANQGSEA, per germline. This CDR3 contains 12 residues. V dropped 7 bases and J dropped 3 bases, with 13 bases sitting between them. The CDR3: CSAGGSYYEQYF. CDR3 bases: TGCAGCGCGGGGGGCTCCTACTACGAGCAGTACTTC.

This clonotype is categorized as medium-sized. The chain couples TRBV20-1 to TRBJ2-7, with a possible D match to TRBD1 (6 bases). Germline CDR1 is DFQATT and CDR2 is SNEGSKA (reference sequence). The CDR3 is 13 residues long. V was clipped by 3 bases and J by 1 base, with 10 bases between them. CDR3 region: CSASRGASYEQYF. The DNA of the CDR3 is TGCAGTGCTAGCAGGGGCGCTTCCTACGAGCAGTACTTC.